These 4 T cell receptor beta chains were sequenced from one sample in a study of T-cell reconstitution after alpha-beta-depleted transplantation in children. Construction of the TCRbeta library involved unique molecular identifiers. Each CDR3 protein is one row after TCRdb ran MiXCR on the PCR reads. The data hold a few hundred thousand distinct CDR3 sequences, with approximately 10% observed a single time. The sequences come from PBMCs from the stem cell graft donor, collected from the stem cell graft. The receptor source for this set is a human donor who donated a stem cell graft to a child with acute lymphoblastic leukemia.

V gene TRBV6-5 combines with J gene TRBJ2-7, with 9 positions matching TRBD2. This CDR3 region has 15 residues. Germline V gives CDR1 MNHEY, CDR2 SVGAGI. V shed 2 bases and J 6 bases; nucleotides not matched to a gene: 8. The CDR3, as DNA: TGTGCCAGCAGTTACGCCCTAGCGGGGAGTGGCGAGCAGTACTTC. This gives the protein CASSYALAGSGEQYF.

This clonotype was seen many times. The CDR3 region is CATSTGTGHSPLHF. For the CDR3, the DNA is TGTGCCACCAGCACCGGGACAGGGCATTCACCCCTCCACTTT. This chain joins TRBV27 and TRBJ1-6; TRBD1 agrees at 9 bases. The V and J ends lost 10 bases and 8 bases, in that order; junction bases with no gene match: 9. The CDR3 has 14 amino acids. CDR1 MNHEY and CDR2 SMNVEV come from the germline V gene (reference sequence).

This clonotype was found many times. The chain uses TRBV29-1 and TRBJ2-2; perhaps D is TRBD1 or TRBD2 (6 bases each). The CDR3 covers 15 residues. The V and J ends lost 7 bases and 0 bases respectively, with 15 bases between them. The germline V gene encodes CDR1 SQVTM and CDR2 ANQGSEA. CDR3 in DNA: TGCAGCGCTGGAGGGAGGACAGCGAACACCGGGGAGCTGTTTTTT. Translation gives CSAGGRTANTGELFF.

This clonotype was detected many times. V gene TRBV5-6 combines with J gene TRBJ2-3; no reliable D call. Germline V gene data show CDR1 as SGHDT and CDR2 as YYEEEE. CDR3 length: 12 residues. V lost 0 bases and J 5 bases, leaving 4 bases between the germline ends. This CDR3 reads CASSLVQDTQYF. Written as DNA, the CDR3 is TGTGCCAGCAGCTTGGTCCAAGATACGCAGTATTTT.